These 10 T cell receptor beta chains were sequenced from one sample in a study of blood T cell repertoires in COVID-19. Assay: immunoSEQ multiplex PCR; the TCRdb copy retains only in-frame clones and omits some. The profile shows more than 25,000 clones, roughly 84% of them singletons. The sequencing sample was made of peripheral blood. The receptors shown here come from a human donor in a cohort sampled during active COVID-19.

V usage is TRBV20-1 and J usage is TRBJ1-2; D uncertain. Trimming took 6 bases from V and 5 from J, leaving 10 bases between them. The CDR3 has 11 amino acids. Germline V gives CDR1 DFQATT, CDR2 SNEGSKA (reference sequence). CDR3 nucleotide sequence: TGCAGTGCGGACGGAGGTTATGGCTACACCTTC. It encodes CSADGGYGYTF.

The chain has TRBV4-2 and TRBJ2-7; D possibly corresponds to TRBD1 (5 bases). Germline assignment: CDR1 LGHNA and CDR2 YNFKEQ. Trimming removed 0 bases at V and 2 bases at J, with 17 bases between. The CDR3 consists of 17 residues. The CDR3 bases are TGTGCCAGCAGCCAAGATAGGCCCTTGGACACCACCTACGAGCAGTACTTC. Amino acid sequence: CASSQDRPLDTTYEQYF.

This chain connects TRBV5-1 to TRBJ1-3; no clear D. This CDR3 has 15 amino acids. Germline loops: CDR1 SGHRS, CDR2 YFSETQ. Trimming left V 0 bases short and J 2 bases short, with 9 bases between. CDR3 amino acids: CASSLGGIPGNTIYF. The DNA of the CDR3 is TGCGCCAGCAGCTTGGGAGGGATCCCTGGAAACACCATATATTTT.

The rearrangement uses TRBV6-1 and TRBJ1-1, with 7 bases fitting TRBD1. The ends lost 3 bases at V and 8 bases at J; junction bases unmatched: 3. This CDR3 region has 12 residues. Looked up from germline, CDR1 is MNHNS and CDR2 is SASEGT. CDR3 amino acids: CASSDDRVEAFF. The CDR3 DNA reads as TGTGCCAGCAGTGACGACAGGGTCGAAGCTTTCTTT.

The chain combines TRBV24-1 with TRBJ2-2; 8 bases are shared with TRBD1. CDR3 length equals 16 residues. V shed 7 bases and J 3 bases; nucleotides not matched to a gene: 9. Germline V gives CDR1 KGHDR, CDR2 SFDVKD. CDR3 DNA sequence: TGTGCCACCAGAGGCCCGGGACAGGCCCACACCGGGGAGCTGTTTTTT. It is translated as CATRGPGQAHTGELFF.

The CDR3 sequence: CASSLGGPYNEQFF. The CDR3 DNA is TGTGCCAGCAGTTTAGGCGGGCCCTACAATGAGCAGTTCTTC. The gene calls are TRBV27 and TRBJ2-1; D may be TRBD2 (5 bases). CDR3 length equals 14 residues. Trimming removed 2 bases at V and 2 bases at J, with 7 bases between. From germline, CDR1 is MNHEY and CDR2 SMNVEV (reference sequence).

The V call is TRBV27, the J call TRBJ1-2; TRBD1 is a possible D gene (5 bases). This CDR3 region has 17 residues. Trimming removed 5 bases at V and 4 bases at J, with 23 bases between. Germline values: CDR1 MNHEY, CDR2 SMNVEV (reference sequence). DNA for the CDR3: TGTGCCAGCAGTCCACAGGTCCCACTACCCTTGGGCTATGGCTACACCTTC. This translates into CASSPQVPLPLGYGYTF.

The gene calls are TRBV7-8 and TRBJ2-7; no firm D call. V gave up 6 bases and J gave up 0 bases, with 15 bases separating them. Germline loops: CDR1 SGHVS, CDR2 FQNEAQ. This CDR3 region has 15 residues. CDR3 bases: TGTGCCAGCAGTAGAAAGGCCCCTAGCTCCTACGAGCAGTACTTC. This gives the protein CASSRKAPSSYEQYF.

V gene TRBV27 combines with J gene TRBJ2-2, with no clear D. There are 15 residues in the CDR3. Germline assignment: CDR1 MNHEY and CDR2 SMNVEV (reference sequence). The germline V and J ends were trimmed by 4 bases and 0 bases, with 9 bases remaining between them. The CDR3 nucleotides read TGTGCCAGCAGTTCCCACAGCTCGAACACCGGGGAGCTGTTTTTT. Translated, it gives CASSSHSSNTGELFF.

J is TRBJ1-4 and V is TRBV28; 7 bases align to TRBD1. V lost 9 bases and J lost 8; bases outside the gene matches: 9. The CDR3 has 13 amino acids. CDR1 MDHEN and CDR2 SYDVKM come from the germline V gene. CDR3 bases: TGTGCCAGTTCGAGGGGGCGAGGGGAAAAACTGTTTTTT. It encodes CASSRGRGEKLFF.